This T cell receptor beta chain comes out of a study of T-cell reconstitution after alpha-beta-depleted transplantation in children. Study results and limitations: Recipient T cells and thymic progenitors that survived gave rise to the high TCRbeta diversity observed at day 60 in some patients. There were reportedly several hundred expanded graft clones from which alpha-beta T cells came about two months after transplant. Counts and diversity of T cells one year after transplant came mostly from newly produced T cells.

The authors prepared the TCRbeta library with unique molecular identifiers. One entry per CDR3 protein, called by TCRdb with MiXCR from the PCR reads. This sample yields about 150,000 distinct CDR3 sequences, of which around 9% are seen a single time; around 18% belongs to the top ten. This CDR3 spans 12 amino acids. V was cut by 3 bases and J by 2 bases, with 4 bases left in between. At least ten counts were recorded for this clonotype. The antigen is unknown. This receptor was identified in a female patient aged 2 to 10 who had a stem cell transplant for congenital amegakaryocytic thrombocytopenia, so the T cells may come from the graft donor. The rearrangement joins TRBV12-3 or TRBV12-4 to TRBJ1-1; D ambiguous. This material consisted of PBMCs, mostly from graft donor cells, taken 180 days after TCRalphabeta/CD19-depleted stem cell transplant. The CDR3: CASSFQNTEAFF. The CDR3 DNA is TGTGCCAGCAGTTTTCAAAACACTGAAGCTTTCTTT.